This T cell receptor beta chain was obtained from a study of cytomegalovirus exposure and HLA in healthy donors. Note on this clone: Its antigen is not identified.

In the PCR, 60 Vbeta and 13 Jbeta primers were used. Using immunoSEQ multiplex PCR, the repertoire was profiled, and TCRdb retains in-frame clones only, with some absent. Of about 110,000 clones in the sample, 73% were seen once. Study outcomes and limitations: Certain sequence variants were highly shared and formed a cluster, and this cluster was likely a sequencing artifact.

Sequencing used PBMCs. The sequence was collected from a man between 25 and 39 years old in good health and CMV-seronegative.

CDR3 loop: CAWSWTSGSRGNTGELFF. The CDR3, as DNA: TGTGCCTGGAGTTGGACTAGCGGGAGTAGGGGGAACACCGGGGAGCTGTTTTTT. The chain carries TRBV30 and TRBJ2-2, with 13 bases fitting TRBD2. The germline CDR1 and CDR2 sequences are GTSNPN and SVGIG (reference sequence). The CDR3 is 18 residues long. V lost 2 bases, J lost 1 base, and 7 bases stayed unmatched.